This T cell receptor beta chain was obtained from a study of regulatory T cells in long-lasting Graves disease. According to the study, TCR beta libraries were built with iRepertoire HTBI primers and CDR3-region Arm-PCR. Original processing notes: Across the samples, identification revealed approximately 66 TRBV and 11 to 15 TRBJ segments. In TCRdb, the multiplex PCR reads were re-called with MiXCR into one record per CDR3 protein. TCRdb, not the original authors, processed these V and J calls. Of hundreds of thousands of distinct CDR3 sequences listed, about 20% are singletons. This CDR3 has 13 residues. Germline V gene lookup returns CDR1 MNHEY and CDR2 SVGAGI. With 7 bases removed from V and 6 bases from J, the gap between germline ends came to 12 bases. The time point here: persistent/refractory GD, antithyroid drugs over 5 years with positive TRAb. The TCR library was prepared using RNA isolated from PBMCs. Patients were enrolled at an endocrinology department in Xi'an, China.

The material sequenced was peripheral blood mononuclear cells (PBMCs), taken when the disease was refractory, from a patient treated with antithyroid drugs. This clonotype was obtained from a female donor with Graves disease. This sequence joins TRBV6-5 and TRBJ2-2; D may be TRBD1 (6 bases). The CDR3 DNA follows: TGTGCCAGCATGAACAGGGCCCCCGGGGAGCTGTTTTTT. Translating gives CASMNRAPGELFF.